These 7 T cell receptor beta chains originate from one sample sequenced in a study of graft-versus-host responses after intestinal transplantation. TCRdb's copy holds only in-frame clones and misses some; the assay was immunoSEQ multiplex PCR. The sample consists of over 90,000 clones, roughly 91% of them appearing once. These receptors are not linked to any known antigen. The sample in question was unstimulated CD4+ T cells sorted from spleen or lymph node cells, obtained before transplant. Receptors were obtained from a human donor who was the organ donor for an intestinal transplant.

V gene TRBV7-6 combines with J gene TRBJ1-6; TRBD1 matches at 8 bases. Germline values: CDR1 SGHVS, CDR2 FNYEAQ. The CDR3 is made up of 19 amino acids. The trim removed 5 bases at V and 0 bases at J, leaving 12 bases unmatched. The CDR3 DNA is TGTGCCAGCAGCCCAACAGGGGGTGACCTCAGCTCCTATAATTCACCCCTCCACTTT. Residues: CASSPTGGDLSSYNSPLHF.

In its sample, this clone was seen once. The chain recombines TRBV4-2 with TRBJ2-3; D gene uncertain. Trimming took off 4 bases at V and 2 bases at J, with 7 bases between the two ends. This CDR3 region has 13 residues. Germline V gene sequence: CDR1 LGHNA, CDR2 YNFKEQ. The CDR3 DNA reads TGTGCCAGCAGCCCCCCCTCCACAGATACGCAGTATTTT. Encoded protein: CASSPPSTDTQYF.

This clone was detected only once. V is TRBV5-1 and J is TRBJ2-3; 14 bases line up with TRBD2. V lost 4 bases and J lost 4; bases outside the gene matches: 5. CDR1 is SGHRS and CDR2 is YFSETQ in the germline V gene. This CDR3 has 16 residues. The CDR3: CASSIGLAGGPDTQYF. CDR3 coding DNA: TGCGCCAGCAGCATAGGACTAGCGGGGGGCCCAGATACGCAGTATTTT. Together with reference TRBV5-1 and TRBJ2-3, the CDR3 gives the full variable domain: KAGVTQTPRYLIKTRGQQVTLSCSPISGHRSVSWYQQTPGQGLQFLFEYFSETQRNKGNFPGRFSGRQFSNSRSEMNVSTLELGDSALYLCASSIGLAGGPDTQYFGPGTRLTVL.

The CDR3 DNA is TGCGCCAGCAGCCAAGATACGATCCGGGGGAATAATTCACCCCTCCACTTT. Amino acids: CASSQDTIRGNNSPLHF. The chain carries TRBV4-1 and TRBJ1-6; D possibly corresponds to TRBD1 (5 bases). The CDR3 has 17 amino acids. Germline CDR1 is MGHRA and CDR2 is YSYEKL. With 0 bases removed from V and 5 bases from J, the gap between germline ends came to 14 bases.

The V gene is TRBV18, the J gene TRBJ1-4; D gene uncertain. Germline assignment: CDR1 KGHSH and CDR2 LQKENI. Trimming shortened V by 1 base and J by 8 bases, and 11 bases separated the two germline ends. This CDR3 has 14 residues. The CDR3 loop is CASSPRWAGEKLFF. CDR3 nucleotides: TGTGCCAGCTCACCACGGTGGGCTGGCGAAAAACTGTTTTTT.

Of note for this clone: Compared with germline, one end of the junction differs, possibly owing to a read error. This chain connects TRBV7-3 to TRBJ1-1; D is unresolved. CDR3 length: 13 residues. Germline V lookup: CDR1 SGHTA, CDR2 FQGTGA. In DNA, the CDR3 is TGTGTCAGCAGCTTCTACTTGAACACTGAAGCTTTCTTT. Translation: CVSSFYLNTEAFF.

V usage is TRBV30 and J usage is TRBJ1-2; 9 nucleotides line up with TRBD1. The CDR3 is 15 residues long. V gave up 3 bases and J gave up 8 bases; unmatched junction bases: 13. Per the germline V gene, CDR1 is GTSNPN and CDR2 is SVGIG (reference sequence). As DNA, the CDR3 is TGTGCCTGGAGGGGGACAGGGAAGGTCGGGTACGGCTACACCTTC. Translation gives CAWRGTGKVGYGYTF.